Listed here are 11 T cell receptor beta chains from one sample, sequenced in a study of cytomegalovirus exposure and HLA in healthy donors. With 60 Vbeta and 13 Jbeta primers, the PCR was carried out. Only in-frame clones appear in the TCRdb table, and some are missing; sequencing was by immunoSEQ multiplex PCR. Counted here are some 180,000 clones, over 65% occurring once; the ten biggest clones make up around 1.5%. Sequencing was performed on PBMCs. These receptors were taken from a young man in good health and CMV-seronegative.

In its sample, this clone was seen a few times. The chain combines TRBV5-1 with TRBJ2-5, with D perhaps TRBD2 (5 bases). V lost 4 bases and J 5 bases, leaving 9 bases between the germline ends. The germline V gene has CDR1 SGHRS and CDR2 YFSETQ. CDR3 length equals 12 residues. The CDR3 protein is CASSPGGETQYF. The CDR3 region has the DNA TGCGCCAGCAGCCCGGGCGGGGAGACCCAGTACTTC.

The chain uses TRBV5-8 and TRBJ1-5; no definite D call. The CDR3 extends over 14 amino acids. V gave up 4 bases and J gave up 6 bases, with 14 bases separating them. From germline, CDR1 is SGHTS and CDR2 YDEGEE. The CDR3 nucleotides read TGTGCCAGCAGCCAAGGTACAGTTACTCAGCCCCAGCATTTT. It yields the protein CASSQGTVTQPQHF.

This clone has only one observation. This rearrangement joins TRBV19 to TRBJ2-1, with D tentatively TRBD2 (5 bases). CDR3 length: 17 amino acids. V lost 4 bases, J lost 0 bases, and 16 bases lay in between. CDR1 is LNHDA, CDR2 SQIVND, per germline (reference sequence). CDR3 sequence reads: CASSTHGGTSSYNEQFF. DNA for the CDR3: TGTGCCAGTAGTACCCATGGAGGCACGAGCTCCTACAATGAGCAGTTCTTC.

The gene calls are TRBV7-3 and TRBJ2-7, with 11 nucleotides matching TRBD2. Germline V lookup: CDR1 SGHTA, CDR2 FQGTGA. The CDR3 spans 17 residues. The V and J ends lost 1 base and 5 bases, in that order; junction bases with no gene match: 10. The CDR3 sequence is CASSLRGGLAEHHEQYF. CDR3 DNA: TGTGCCAGCAGCTTAAGAGGGGGACTAGCGGAACACCACGAGCAGTACTTC. The whole variable domain, remainder taken from reference TRBV7-3 and TRBJ2-7, is GAGVSQTPSNKVTEKGKYVELRCDPISGHTALYWYRQSLGQGPEFLIYFQGTGAADDSGLPNDRFFAVRPEGSVSTLKIQRTERGDSAVYLCASSLRGGLAEHHEQYFGPGTRLTVT.

A few counts support this clone. The chain carries TRBV6-1 and TRBJ1-1, with 9 bases lining up with TRBD1. The CDR3 has 14 amino acids. Germline-derived CDR1 and CDR2 are MNHNS and SASEGT. V trimming: 7 bases; J trimming: 5 bases; junction bases outside the gene matches: 8. The CDR3, as DNA: TGTGCCAGCACCGTGACAGGGGGGGGAACTGAAGCTTTCTTT. It is translated as CASTVTGGGTEAFF.

The chain employs TRBV11-3 and TRBJ2-1; maybe TRBD2 (7 bases). Per germline, CDR1 SGHNT and CDR2 YENEEA. V was cut by 1 base and J by 0 bases, with 13 bases left in between. The CDR3 is 17 residues long. The CDR3 DNA sequence: TGTGCCAGCAGCTTAGGGCGGGGGCCGAGCTCCTACAATGAGCAGTTCTTC. This translates into CASSLGRGPSSYNEQFF.

This chain uses TRBV5-1 with TRBJ1-2; a possible D gene is TRBD1 (5 bases). Trimming removed 2 bases from V and 2 bases from J, with 10 bases in between. Per germline, CDR1 SGHRS and CDR2 YFSETQ. This CDR3 has 14 amino acids. CDR3: CASSFRALNYGYTF. For the CDR3, the DNA is TGCGCCAGCAGCTTCAGGGCGCTAAACTATGGCTACACCTTC.

The chain uses TRBV28 and TRBJ1-2; a possible D gene is TRBD1 (5 bases). Per germline, CDR1 MDHEN and CDR2 SYDVKM. The V gene lost 8 bases and the J gene lost 4 bases, with 26 bases spanning the gap. The CDR3 is made up of 17 amino acids. The CDR3 DNA follows: TGTGCCAGCGGGAGGGGAGGTAAAGCCCCTCTTAGCTATGGCTACACCTTC. This encodes CASGRGGKAPLSYGYTF.

The rearrangement joins TRBV5-7 to TRBJ1-1; no clear D. TRBV5-7 belongs to the ORF category, with a function that is uncertain. V dropped 4 bases and J dropped 4 bases, with 14 bases sitting between them. The CDR3 consists of 14 residues. The CDR3 loop is CASSPAFGSTEAFF. DNA of the CDR3: TGTGCCAGCAGCCCCGCCTTTGGGAGCACTGAAGCTTTCTTT.

This sequence joins TRBV9 and TRBJ1-6; D unclear. The CDR3 has 14 amino acids. Looked up from germline, CDR1 is SGDLS and CDR2 is YYNGEE. The ends were cut back, 4 bases at V and 7 bases at J, with 12 bases in the middle. Here the CDR3 DNA reads TGTGCCAGCAGCCCACAAGCGAGGAATTCACCCCTCCACTTT. Protein product: CASSPQARNSPLHF.

V is TRBV28 and J is TRBJ2-7; possible D gene TRBD2, 5 bases. V was cut by 6 bases and J by 1 base, with 16 bases left in between. Germline V lookup: CDR1 MDHEN, CDR2 SYDVKM. This CDR3 is 15 amino acids long. The CDR3 nucleotides read TGTGCCAGCAGCCTAGGGCTAGCCAGGTCCTACGAGCAGTACTTC. It yields the protein CASSLGLARSYEQYF.